These 25 T cell receptor beta chains originate from one sample sequenced in a study of T-cell memory formation after mild COVID-19. TCRdb redid the calling of the 5' RACE reads with MiXCR, one entry per CDR3 protein. Of approximately 580,000 distinct CDR3 sequences in the sample, over 20% were seen once. Specimen: PBMCs or a T cell subset sorted from them (not recorded which). The receptors were gathered from an adult woman who had mild COVID-19 (a few samples of this study predate the infection). Cell type and time point are not known.

The J gene is TRBJ2-2, the V gene TRBV7-3, with a tentative D call TRBD2 (6 bases). With 5 bases removed from V and 1 base from J, the gap between germline ends came to 14 bases. The CDR3 consists of 16 residues. Germline assignment: CDR1 SGHTA and CDR2 FQGTGA. This CDR3 reads CASSPHSGLNTGELFF. The DNA for the CDR3 is TGTGCCAGCAGCCCTCATTCGGGACTGAACACCGGGGAGCTGTTTTTT.

The V call is TRBV20-1, the J call TRBJ1-5; D perhaps matches TRBD1 (5 bases). CDR3 size: 14 residues. V lost 3 bases to trimming and J lost 4 bases, with 13 bases between them. The V gene's germline CDR1 is DFQATT and CDR2 SNEGSKA (reference sequence). The CDR3 reads CSASLPGPNQPQHF. CDR3 sequence (DNA): TGCAGTGCTAGTCTACCAGGGCCGAATCAGCCCCAGCATTTT.

This clonotype was seen more than once but under ten times. The chain carries TRBV6-5 and TRBJ2-7; 7 nucleotides align to TRBD1. Trimming at V came to 7 bases and at J to 3 bases, leaving 9 bases not matched to a gene. This CDR3 comprises 14 residues. Germline CDR1 and CDR2: MNHEY and SVGAGI. The DNA of the CDR3 is TGTGCCAGCAAACTCGGACAGGCCGGCTACGAGCAGTACTTC. Its protein product is CASKLGQAGYEQYF.

This chain joins TRBV30 and TRBJ2-5, with 8 bases identical to TRBD1. V gave up 3 bases and J gave up 4 bases; unmatched junction bases: 7. CDR3 length: 14 amino acids. Germline V gives CDR1 GTSNPN, CDR2 SVGIG (reference sequence). This CDR3 reads CAWRGTGGVETQYF. CDR3 DNA sequence: TGTGCCTGGAGGGGAACAGGGGGTGTAGAGACCCAGTACTTC.

This clonotype was detected a few times. The chain employs TRBV5-4 and TRBJ2-2; 7 bases are shared with TRBD1. From germline, CDR1 is SGHNT and CDR2 YYREEE (reference sequence). This CDR3 has 15 residues. Trimming took 6 bases from V and 7 from J; bases not matched to a gene: 12. CDR3 nucleotides: TGTGCCAGCACCCTAGTGGCAGGGGGATTCGGGGAGCTGTTTTTT. Amino acid sequence: CASTLVAGGFGELFF.

A few counts support this clonotype. The chain links TRBV20-1 to TRBJ1-1; D uncertain. CDR3 size: 15 residues. Trimming stripped 1 base from V and 4 bases from J, with 16 bases between. Germline values: CDR1 DFQATT, CDR2 SNEGSKA (reference sequence). The CDR3 reads CSARADSEVGTEAFF. CDR3 bases: TGCAGTGCTAGAGCAGACTCGGAGGTGGGCACTGAAGCTTTCTTT.

This clonotype was found a few times. The chain combines TRBV5-1 with TRBJ1-1; 8 bases agree with TRBD1. This CDR3 has 15 amino acids. V lost 4 bases to trimming and J lost 4 bases; unmatched junction nucleotides: 9. Germline loops: CDR1 SGHRS, CDR2 YFSETQ. The CDR3 loop reads CASSSDRGGGTEAFF. CDR3 sequence (DNA): TGCGCCAGCAGCAGCGACAGGGGAGGTGGCACTGAAGCTTTCTTT. The full variable domain, in which reference TRBV5-1 and TRBJ1-1 provide the parts outside the CDR3, is KAGVTQTPRYLIKTRGQQVTLSCSPISGHRSVSWYQQTPGQGLQFLFEYFSETQRNKGNFPGRFSGRQFSNSRSEMNVSTLELGDSALYLCASSSDRGGGTEAFFGQGTRLTVV.

The genes are TRBV11-2 and TRBJ1-5; D gene unclear. From germline, CDR1 is SGHAT and CDR2 FQNNGV. The length of the CDR3 is 13 residues. Trimming cost V 2 bases and J 5 bases, with 7 bases left between them. The CDR3 bases are TGTGCCAGCAGCTTACGGCCAGATCAGCCCCAGCATTTT. The encoded protein is CASSLRPDQPQHF.

CDR3 sequence: CASGGHPVLARGEQFF. The DNA of the CDR3 is TGCGCCAGCGGGGGTCATCCCGTCTTAGCGCGCGGTGAGCAGTTCTTC. The chain joins TRBV10-1 to TRBJ2-1; tentatively, D is TRBD1 or TRBD2 (5 bases each). Germline V gene lookup returns CDR1 WNHNN and CDR2 SYGVQD (reference sequence). Trimming took off 8 bases at V and 9 bases at J, with 26 bases between the two ends. The CDR3 extends over 16 amino acids.

This clonotype was observed a handful of times. The genes are TRBV7-9 and TRBJ1-6; possible D gene TRBD1, 6 bases. This CDR3 contains 13 residues. Germline V gives CDR1 SEHNR, CDR2 FQNEAQ (reference sequence). The V end lost 5 bases, the J end lost 10 bases, and 12 bases lay between the germline ends. The chain's CDR3 is CASSIQGYSPLHF. The CDR3 nucleotides read TGTGCCAGCAGCATACAGGGTTACTCACCCCTCCACTTT.

The genes are TRBV7-9 and TRBJ2-5, with 7 bases that match TRBD2. Trimming removed 5 bases from V and 1 base from J; junction bases left unmatched: 10. Germline-derived CDR1 and CDR2 are SEHNR and FQNEAQ (reference sequence). The CDR3 loop spans 16 amino acids. CDR3 nucleotides: TGTGCCAGCAGCCCCGGACTAGGGGAGGCCCAAGAGACCCAGTACTTC. Amino acids: CASSPGLGEAQETQYF.

This clonotype was seen many times. This chain links TRBV5-1 with TRBJ2-5; D uncertain. This CDR3 is built from 13 residues. V gave up 0 bases and J gave up 5 bases, with 8 bases separating them. Germline CDR1 is SGHRS and CDR2 is YFSETQ. CDR3 sequence (DNA): TGCGCCAGCAGCTTGGGAATGCGGGAGACCCAGTACTTC. It yields the protein CASSLGMRETQYF.

The CDR3 region is CASSLAGTGWFGEQFF. The CDR3 coding sequence is TGTGCCAGCAGCTTAGCCGGGACAGGGTGGTTCGGTGAGCAGTTCTTC. J is TRBJ2-1 and V is TRBV7-2; 9 nucleotides agree with TRBD1. Germline CDR1 and CDR2: SGHTA and FQGNSA. There are 16 residues in the CDR3. The trim removed 0 bases at V and 9 bases at J, leaving 9 bases unmatched.

This clonotype was detected only a few times. The chain combines TRBV2 with TRBJ2-5, with D uncertain. With 6 bases removed from V and 5 bases from J, the gap between germline ends came to 10 bases. CDR1 is SNHLY and CDR2 is FYNNEI in the germline V gene. The CDR3 contains 12 residues. The CDR3 bases are TGTGCCAGCAGGGCGCTACGTGAGACCCAGTACTTC. Protein sequence: CASRALRETQYF.

This chain uses TRBV15 with TRBJ2-5; no clear D gene. CDR1 and CDR2 from the germline V gene are LNHNV and YYDKDF (reference sequence). V lost 0 bases and J lost 4, with 6 bases in between. The CDR3 has 13 amino acids. The CDR3 bases are TGTGCCACCAGCAGAGATATCGCAGAGACCCAGTACTTC. Amino acid sequence: CATSRDIAETQYF.

This clonotype occurred a few times. V gene TRBV4-1 combines with J gene TRBJ2-3; 9 nucleotides align to TRBD2. Germline CDR1 is MGHRA and CDR2 is YSYEKL. CDR3 length: 14 amino acids. V trimming: 4 bases; J trimming: 5 bases; junction bases outside the gene matches: 4. CDR3 in DNA: TGCGCCAGCAGCCCCGAGCGGGGGGTAGATACGCAGTATTTT. This codes for CASSPERGVDTQYF.

This chain joins TRBV9 and TRBJ2-7; D is unresolved. V lost 4 bases and J lost 4, with 9 bases in between. The germline V gene encodes CDR1 SGDLS and CDR2 YYNGEE. CDR3 length equals 12 residues. CDR3 in amino acids: CASSYQLYEQYF. CDR3 coding DNA: TGTGCCAGCAGCTACCAGCTATACGAGCAGTACTTC.

The CDR3 nucleotides read TGTGCCAGCAGCTTAGAGGTCAGGGCAAATTCCCACCTCCACTTT. Encoded protein: CASSLEVRANSHLHF. The chain employs TRBV11-2 and TRBJ1-6, with TRBD1 as a possible D gene (5 bases). V was trimmed by 0 bases and J by 15 bases, leaving 18 bases between them. There are 15 residues in the CDR3. CDR1 and CDR2 (germline): SGHAT, FQNNGV.

The chain uses TRBV10-1 and TRBJ2-1, with TRBD2 identical over 8 bases. Trimming removed 6 bases from V and 4 bases from J; junction bases left unmatched: 2. Germline V gives CDR1 WNHNN, CDR2 SYGVQD (reference sequence). The CDR3 runs to 13 residues. CDR3 DNA sequence: TGCGCCAGCAGGGGACTAGTTTACAATGAGCAGTTCTTC. It yields the protein CASRGLVYNEQFF.

As regards this clonotype: Its ends do not fully match the called genes, so a read error is possible. V is TRBV6-4 and J is TRBJ2-2; perhaps TRBD2 as D (5 bases). This CDR3 contains 14 residues. The germline V gene has CDR1 MRHNA and CDR2 SNTAGT. CDR3: CASSLEEGTGEMFF. CDR3 sequence (DNA): TGTGCCAGCAGTCTAGAAGAGGGCACCGGGGAGATGTTTTTT.

This clonotype was seen a few times. The CDR3 DNA is TGTGCCAGCAGCTTGTTGGGACGTCGCGCCTCTGGAAACACCATATATTTT. It specifies CASSLLGRRASGNTIYF. The gene calls are TRBV7-9 and TRBJ1-3, with D possibly matching TRBD1 (5 bases). Trimming stripped 3 bases from V and 0 bases from J, with 15 bases between. The germline CDR1 and CDR2 sequences are SEHNR and FQNEAQ (reference sequence). This CDR3 spans 17 amino acids.

This clonotype came up a few times. The rearrangement joins TRBV25-1 to TRBJ1-2, with a tentative D call TRBD1 (5 bases). The ends were cut back, 6 bases at V and 0 bases at J, with 14 bases in the middle. The CDR3 is 15 residues long. Germline V gives CDR1 MGHDK, CDR2 SYGVNS. The CDR3 region is CASRGGGEANYGYTF. The CDR3 coding sequence is TGTGCCAGCAGGGGGGGTGGTGAAGCTAACTATGGCTACACCTTC.

The chain has TRBV12-3 or TRBV12-4 and TRBJ2-1; the match to TRBD2 covers 9 bases. The CDR3 has 18 amino acids. Trimming removed 1 base from V and 4 bases from J; junction bases left unmatched: 11. CDR3 residues: CASSLVPEGLAIYNEQFF. The CDR3 coding sequence is TGTGCCAGCAGTTTAGTCCCCGAGGGACTAGCCATTTACAATGAGCAGTTCTTC.

This clonotype was seen at least ten times. The V and J genes are TRBV7-2 and TRBJ2-5; TRBD1 agrees at 9 bases. The CDR3 sequence is 14 residues long. Germline loops: CDR1 SGHTA, CDR2 FQGNSA. Trimming at V came to 5 bases and at J to 3 bases, leaving 4 bases not matched to a gene. CDR3 sequence (DNA): TGTGCCAGCAGCCGTGGGACAGGGAAAGAGACCCAGTACTTC. As protein: CASSRGTGKETQYF.

V usage is TRBV18 and J usage is TRBJ2-5; D is possibly TRBD1 or TRBD2 (5 bases each). Looked up from germline, CDR1 is KGHSH and CDR2 is LQKENI. V was trimmed by 5 bases and J by 6 bases, leaving 19 bases between them. The CDR3 loop spans 15 amino acids. This chain's CDR3 is CASSKDTGKVKTQYF. The CDR3 region has the DNA TGTGCCAGCTCAAAGGACACGGGGAAGGTTAAGACCCAGTACTTC.